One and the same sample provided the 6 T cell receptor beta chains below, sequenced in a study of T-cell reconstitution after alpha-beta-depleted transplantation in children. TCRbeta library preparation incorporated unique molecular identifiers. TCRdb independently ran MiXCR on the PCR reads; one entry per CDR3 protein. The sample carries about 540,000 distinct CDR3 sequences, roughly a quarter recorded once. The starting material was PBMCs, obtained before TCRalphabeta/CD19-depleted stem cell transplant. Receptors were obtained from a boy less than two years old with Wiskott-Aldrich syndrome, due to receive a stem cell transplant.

The CDR3 loop is CASSQSEEQFF. The CDR3 DNA follows: TGTGCCAGCAGCCAGAGCGAGGAGCAGTTCTTC. The chain couples TRBV6-6 to TRBJ2-1; no clear D gene. Germline lookup yields CDR1 MNHNY and CDR2 SVGAGI (reference sequence). CDR3 length: 11 amino acids. V was pared by 6 bases and J by 10 bases, with 10 bases between.

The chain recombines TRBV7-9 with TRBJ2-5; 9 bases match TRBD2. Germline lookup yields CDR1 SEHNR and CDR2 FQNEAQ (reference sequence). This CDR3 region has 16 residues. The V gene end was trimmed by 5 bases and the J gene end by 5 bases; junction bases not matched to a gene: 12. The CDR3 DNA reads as TGTGCCAGCAGCGAGTCACTAGCGGGCCTTCGGGAGACCCAGTACTTC. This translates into CASSESLAGLRETQYF. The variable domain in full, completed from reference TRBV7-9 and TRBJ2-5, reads DTGVSQNPRHKITKRGQNVTFRCDPISEHNRLYWYRQTLGQGPEFLTYFQNEAQLEKSRLLSDRFSAERPKGSFSTLEIQRTEQGDSAMYLCASSESLAGLRETQYFGPGTRLLVL.

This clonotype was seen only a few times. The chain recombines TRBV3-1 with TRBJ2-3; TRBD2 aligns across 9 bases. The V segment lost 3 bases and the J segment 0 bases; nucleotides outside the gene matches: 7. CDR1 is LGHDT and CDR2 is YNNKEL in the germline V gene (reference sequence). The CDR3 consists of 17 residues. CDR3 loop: CASSHYLAGSSTDTQYF. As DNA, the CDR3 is TGTGCCAGCAGCCATTACCTAGCGGGATCAAGCACAGATACGCAGTATTTT.

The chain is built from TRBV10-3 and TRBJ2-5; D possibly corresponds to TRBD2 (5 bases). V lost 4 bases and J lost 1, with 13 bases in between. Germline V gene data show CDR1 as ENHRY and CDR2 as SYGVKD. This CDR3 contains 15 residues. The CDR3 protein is CAISGAKEAQETQYF. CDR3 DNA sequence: TGTGCCATCAGTGGTGCGAAGGAGGCCCAAGAGACCCAGTACTTC.

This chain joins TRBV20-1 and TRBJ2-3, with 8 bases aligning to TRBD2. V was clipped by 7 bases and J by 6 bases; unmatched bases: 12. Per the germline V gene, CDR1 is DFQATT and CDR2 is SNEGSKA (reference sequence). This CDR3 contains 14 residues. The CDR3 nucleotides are TGCAGTGGATATAGGCTAGCGGGTACCGATACGCAGTATTTT. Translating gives CSGYRLAGTDTQYF.

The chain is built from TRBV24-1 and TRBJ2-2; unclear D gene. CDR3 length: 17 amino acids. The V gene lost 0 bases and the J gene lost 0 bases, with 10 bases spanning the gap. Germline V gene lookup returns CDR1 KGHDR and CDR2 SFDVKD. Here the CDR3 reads CATSDLPGDANTGELFF. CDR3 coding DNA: TGTGCCACCAGTGATTTGCCGGGCGATGCGAACACCGGGGAGCTGTTTTTT.